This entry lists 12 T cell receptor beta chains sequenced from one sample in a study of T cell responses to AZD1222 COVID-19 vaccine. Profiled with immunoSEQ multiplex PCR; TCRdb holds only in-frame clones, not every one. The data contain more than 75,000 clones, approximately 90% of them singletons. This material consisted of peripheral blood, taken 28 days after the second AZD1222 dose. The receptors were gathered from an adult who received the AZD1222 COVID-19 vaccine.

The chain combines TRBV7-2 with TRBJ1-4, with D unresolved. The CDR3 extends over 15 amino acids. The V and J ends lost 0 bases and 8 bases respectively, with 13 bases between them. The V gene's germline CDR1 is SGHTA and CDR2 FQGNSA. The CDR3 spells CASSLAVGPWEKLFF. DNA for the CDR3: TGTGCCAGCAGCTTAGCAGTGGGCCCCTGGGAAAAACTGTTTTTT.

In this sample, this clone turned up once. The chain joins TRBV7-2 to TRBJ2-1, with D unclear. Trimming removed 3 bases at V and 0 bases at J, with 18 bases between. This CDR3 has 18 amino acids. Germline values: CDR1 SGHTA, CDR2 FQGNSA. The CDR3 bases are TGTGCCAGCAGCTTTTTCCCCCTTACATCTAGCTCCTACAATGAGCAGTTCTTC. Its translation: CASSFFPLTSSSYNEQFF.

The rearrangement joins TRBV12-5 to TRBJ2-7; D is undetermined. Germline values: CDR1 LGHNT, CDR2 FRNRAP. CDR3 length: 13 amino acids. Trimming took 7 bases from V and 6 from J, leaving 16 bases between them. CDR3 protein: CASAAGVKGEQYF. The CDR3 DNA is TGTGCTAGTGCCGCTGGGGTGAAGGGCGAGCAGTACTTC.

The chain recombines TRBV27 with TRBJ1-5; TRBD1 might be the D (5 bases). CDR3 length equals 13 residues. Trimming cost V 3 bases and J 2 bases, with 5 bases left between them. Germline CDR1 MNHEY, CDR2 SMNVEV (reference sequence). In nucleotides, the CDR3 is TGTGCCAGCAGTTTCAGGGGCAATCAGCCCCAGCATTTT. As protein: CASSFRGNQPQHF.

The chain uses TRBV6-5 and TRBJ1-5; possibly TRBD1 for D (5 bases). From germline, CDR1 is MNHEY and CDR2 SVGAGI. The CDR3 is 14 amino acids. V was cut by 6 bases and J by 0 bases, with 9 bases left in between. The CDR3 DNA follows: TGTGCCAGCAGCCCGGGGGATAGCAATCAGCCCCAGCATTTT. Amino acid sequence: CASSPGDSNQPQHF.

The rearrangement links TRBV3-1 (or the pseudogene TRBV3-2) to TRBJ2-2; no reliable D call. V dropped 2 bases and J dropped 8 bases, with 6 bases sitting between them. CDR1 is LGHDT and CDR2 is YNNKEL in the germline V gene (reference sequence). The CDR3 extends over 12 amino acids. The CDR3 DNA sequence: TGTGCCAGCAGCCAACTGACAGGGGAGCTGTTTTTT. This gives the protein CASSQLTGELFF.

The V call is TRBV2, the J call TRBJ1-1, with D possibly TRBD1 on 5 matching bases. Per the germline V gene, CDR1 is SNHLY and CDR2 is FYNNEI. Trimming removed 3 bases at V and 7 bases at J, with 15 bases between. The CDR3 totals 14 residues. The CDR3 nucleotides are TGTGCCAGCAGTGAGTCGGGGGAGTACAGTGAAGCTTTCTTT. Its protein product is CASSESGEYSEAFF.

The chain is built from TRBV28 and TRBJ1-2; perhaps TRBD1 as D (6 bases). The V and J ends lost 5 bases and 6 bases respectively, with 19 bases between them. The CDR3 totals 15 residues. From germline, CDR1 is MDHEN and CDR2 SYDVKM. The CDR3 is CASSPPRPGAHGYTF. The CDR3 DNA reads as TGTGCCAGCAGTCCACCTCGACCGGGGGCGCATGGCTACACCTTC.

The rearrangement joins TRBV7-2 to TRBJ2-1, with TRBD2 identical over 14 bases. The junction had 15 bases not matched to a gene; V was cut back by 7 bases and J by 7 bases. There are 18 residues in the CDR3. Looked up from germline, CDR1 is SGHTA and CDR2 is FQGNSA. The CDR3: CASTLQGTSGSGANEQFF. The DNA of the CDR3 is TGTGCCAGCACCCTCCAAGGGACTAGCGGGAGTGGGGCGAATGAGCAGTTCTTC.

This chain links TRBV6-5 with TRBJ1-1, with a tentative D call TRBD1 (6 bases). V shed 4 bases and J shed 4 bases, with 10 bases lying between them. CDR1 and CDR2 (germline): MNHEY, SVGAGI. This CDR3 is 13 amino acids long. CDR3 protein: CASSWGRGTEAFF. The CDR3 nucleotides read TGTGCCAGCAGTTGGGGCAGGGGCACTGAAGCTTTCTTT.

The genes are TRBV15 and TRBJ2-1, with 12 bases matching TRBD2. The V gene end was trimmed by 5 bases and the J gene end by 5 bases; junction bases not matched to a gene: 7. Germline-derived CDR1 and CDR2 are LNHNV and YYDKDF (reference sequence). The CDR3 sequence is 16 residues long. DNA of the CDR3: TGTGCCACCAGCCGCGGACTAGCGGGGACTGACAATGAGCAGTTCTTC. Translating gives CATSRGLAGTDNEQFF.

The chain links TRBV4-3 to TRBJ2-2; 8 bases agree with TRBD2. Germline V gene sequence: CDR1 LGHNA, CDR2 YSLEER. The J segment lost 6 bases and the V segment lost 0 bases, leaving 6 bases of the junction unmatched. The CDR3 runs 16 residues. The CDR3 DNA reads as TGCGCCAGCAGCCAAGATATCGGGAGGGCCTCCGGGGAGCTGTTTTTT. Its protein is CASSQDIGRASGELFF.